The sample holds many counts of the clone carrying this T cell receptor (beta chain). The CDR3 is 13 amino acids. Per the germline V gene, CDR1 is SGDLS and CDR2 is YYNGEE. Trimming removed 7 bases at V and 7 bases at J, with 15 bases between. TCRdb fed the 5' RACE reads into MiXCR, producing one record per CDR3 protein. The table has about 31,000 distinct CDR3 sequences, roughly a sixth seen once; the top ten hold less than 5.5%. The data are from a study of neurological immune-mediated disorders. Time point noted: technical triplicate 3. The specimen sequenced was CD4+ T cells from blood. This chain connects TRBV9 to TRBJ1-5; tentatively, D is TRBD1 (5 bases). The origin of this receptor is a female donor with HTLV-1-associated myelopathy (HAM/TSP). The CDR3 here is CASPQGEGQPQHF. In DNA form, the CDR3 reads TGTGCCAGCCCCCAAGGGGAGGGCCAGCCCCAGCATTTT.